This T cell receptor beta chain is drawn from a study of CD8+ T cells in alopecia areata. Across the whole study: Patients in the treated group were given tofacitinib by mouth, 5 to 10 mg twice a day. Once tofacitinib had been taken for 6 to 18 months, 6 months off drug followed. Study-wide results and caveats: An increase in clonality over normal scalp was evident in lesional scalp, especially alopecia totalis/universalis.

Extracted RNA was reverse transcribed, and the resulting cDNA served as sequencing template. The method was immunoSEQ multiplex PCR; TCRdb's version includes in-frame clones alone and lacks a portion of them. The data contain fewer than 150,000 clones, about 54% of them singletons. V lost 0 bases and J lost 0, with 18 bases in between. The germline V gene has CDR1 GTSNPN and CDR2 SVGIG (reference sequence). CDR3 length: 17 amino acids. With respect to this clone: The antigen remains unidentified.

Stated treatment: oral pan-JAK inhibitor, 5-10 mg twice daily. The gene calls are TRBV30 and TRBJ2-7; D not resolved. The sequenced sample was CD8+ T cells sorted from blood, obtained at week 4, from a patient treated with tofacitinib. This receptor was taken from a human donor with alopecia areata. CDR3 sequence reads: CAWSVLSIGKSSYEQYF. The CDR3 bases are TGTGCCTGGAGTGTACTTTCGATAGGGAAAAGCTCCTACGAGCAGTACTTC.